This T cell receptor (beta chain) was obtained from a study of blood T cells in healthy people across ages. Study-level results: When set beside aged donors, long-lived donors presented more naive CD4+ cells and higher diversity.

PCR was performed a second time for 7 to 11 cycles using a sample-barcoded 5' primer and a J-beta primer mix. From the 5' RACE reads, TCRdb called clonotypes with MiXCR, one entry per CDR3 protein. The data contain 1,500,000 or so distinct CDR3 sequences, approximately 43% of them singletons. Extraction yielded at least 6 micrograms of total RNA per sample. This clonotype came up a few times. The antigen is unknown. The CDR3 loop spans 14 amino acids. From germline, CDR1 is SGHTA and CDR2 FQGNSA. The V gene end was trimmed by 0 bases and the J gene end by 5 bases; junction bases not matched to a gene: 4.

Material: blood. The chain employs TRBV7-2 and TRBJ2-7, with 7 bases that match TRBD2. The source of this sequence is a young woman in good health. In DNA, the CDR3 is TGTGCCAGCAGCTTAGCGGCGGGAGTACACGAGCAGTACTTC. It specifies CASSLAAGVHEQYF.